This T cell receptor (beta chain) was profiled in a study of T cell repertoires in cytomegalovirus infection. Overall study: Indicated by public TCR beta signatures were CMV infection and matching HLA type.

At least ten counts were recorded for this clonotype. The target antigen is unknown. TCRdb fed the reads into MiXCR, producing one record per CDR3 protein. The sample has roughly 300,000 distinct CDR3 sequences, around 9.5% seen once. Study conclusions and caveats: Summed public TCR beta family frequency identified CMV carriers bearing the relevant HLA. What dominated the ex vivo response were HLA-C-restricted CMV-specific TCR beta clonotypes.

The sequenced sample was PBMCs. This TCR came from a human donor in good health (CMV status not recorded). Some clones in this sample may be carry-over from other donors' samples.

As DNA, the CDR3 is TGTGCCAGCAGTTTAAACCGCAGGGGAGCTTTCTTT. Protein sequence: CASSLNRRGAFF. The J gene is TRBJ1-1, the V gene TRBV12-3 or TRBV12-4, with D possibly TRBD1 on 6 matching bases. Trimming stripped 2 bases from V and 10 bases from J, with 11 bases between. This CDR3 contains 12 residues.